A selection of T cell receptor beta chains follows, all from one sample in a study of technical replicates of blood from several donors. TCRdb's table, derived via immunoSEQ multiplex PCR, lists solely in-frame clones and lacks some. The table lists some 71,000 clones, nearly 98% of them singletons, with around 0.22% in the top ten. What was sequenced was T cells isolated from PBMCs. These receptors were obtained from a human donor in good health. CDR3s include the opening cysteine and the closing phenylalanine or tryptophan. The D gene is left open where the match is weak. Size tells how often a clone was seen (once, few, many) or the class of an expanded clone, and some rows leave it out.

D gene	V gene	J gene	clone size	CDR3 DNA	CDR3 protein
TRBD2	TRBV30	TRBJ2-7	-	TGTGCCTGGAGTGTACAGCTAGCGGGAGGGGCCTACGAGCAGTACTTC	CAWSVQLAGGAYEQYF
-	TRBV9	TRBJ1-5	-	TGTGCCAGCAGCGTAGGGGCAGGGGTCCAGCCCCAGCATTTT	CASSVGAGVQPQHF
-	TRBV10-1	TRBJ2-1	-	TGCGCCAGCAGCCCGGACAGGAGGGGTAGAAATGAGCAGTTCTTC	CASSPDRRGRNEQFF
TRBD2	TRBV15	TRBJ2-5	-	TGTGCCACCAGCAGAGATACCCCGGGGGGAGAGACCCAGTACTTC	CATSRDTPGGETQYF
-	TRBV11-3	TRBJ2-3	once	TGTGCCAGCAGCCCCGACCGGGGGTCGACAGATACGCAGTATTTT	CASSPDRGSTDTQYF
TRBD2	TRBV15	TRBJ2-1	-	TGTGCCACCAGCAGAGAAGGACTAGCGGGAGTTCATGAGCAGTTCTTC	CATSREGLAGVHEQFF
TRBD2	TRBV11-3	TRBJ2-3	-	TGTGCCAGCAGCTCCCGGACTAGCGGGGGAACACGCACAGATACGCAGTATTTT	CASSSRTSGGTRTDTQYF
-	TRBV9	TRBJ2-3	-	TGTGCCAGCAGCGTATCTAGCACAGATACGCAGTATTTT	CASSVSSTDTQYF
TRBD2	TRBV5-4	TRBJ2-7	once	TGTGCCAGCAGCCAAATAGGGAGCGGGGGCTCTCCCTACGAGCAGTACTTC	CASSQIGSGGSPYEQYF
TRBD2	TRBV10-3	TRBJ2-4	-	TGTGCCATCAGTGATCCTAGCGGGGTAGCCAAAAACATTCAGTACTTC	CAISDPSGVAKNIQYF
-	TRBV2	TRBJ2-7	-	TGTGCCAGCAGTGTCCAGGAGCAGTACTTC	CASSVQEQYF
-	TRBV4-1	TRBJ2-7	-	TGCGCCAGCAGCCAAGGGGGGGGGCGAGAGCAGTACTTC	CASSQGGGREQYF
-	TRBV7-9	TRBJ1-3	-	TGTGCCAGCAGCCTACTCGGGAGGTCTGGAAACACCATATATTTT	CASSLLGRSGNTIYF
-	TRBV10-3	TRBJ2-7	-	TGTGCCATCTCAGAAATAGCGGCAACCTACGAGCAGTACTTC	CAISEIAATYEQYF
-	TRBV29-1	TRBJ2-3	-	TGCAGCGTTGGGAGGGGAACTAACACAGATACGCAGTATTTT	CSVGRGTNTDTQYF
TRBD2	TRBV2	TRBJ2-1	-	TGTGCCAGCACGGGTGCGGGGGGGCACGGCTCCTACAATGAGCAGTTCTTC	CASTGAGGHGSYNEQFF
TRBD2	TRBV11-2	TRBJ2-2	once	TGTGCCAGCAGCTTACAGGCGGGAGCGAACACCGGGGAGCTGTTTTTT	CASSLQAGANTGELFF
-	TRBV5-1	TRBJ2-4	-	TGCGCCAGCAGCATGGGATCCAGGGGTGGTGTAAACATTCAGTACTTC	CASSMGSRGGVNIQYF
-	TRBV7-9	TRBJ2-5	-	TGTGCCAGCAGCCGGAGGTCAGAGACCCAGTACTTC	CASSRRSETQYF
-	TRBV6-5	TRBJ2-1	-	TGTGCCAGCAGTTACTCGCCAGGGGCAGGTGAGCAGTTCTTC	CASSYSPGAGEQFF
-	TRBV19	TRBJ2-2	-	TGTGCCAGTAACAAGAACAGGGTCACCGGGGAGCTGTTTTTT	CASNKNRVTGELFF
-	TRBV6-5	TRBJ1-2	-	TGTGCCAGCAGTTATGGGACATACGGTGGCTACACCTTC	CASSYGTYGGYTF
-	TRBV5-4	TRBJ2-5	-	TGTGCCAGCACGCCCTTCTTTGGGGGGGCGCCTGGAGAGACCCAGTACTTC	CASTPFFGGAPGETQYF
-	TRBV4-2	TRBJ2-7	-	TGTGCCAGCAGCCAAGAAGTATCGCGCGGATCTTATATGCAGTACTTC	CASSQEVSRGSYMQYF
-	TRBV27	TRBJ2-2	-	TGTGCCAGCAGCCGATTTTCCGGGTCACTCAACACCGGGGAGCTGTTTTTT	CASSRFSGSLNTGELFF
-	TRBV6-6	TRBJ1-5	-	TGTGCCAGCAGTTACTCGACGGGTGGGAGGAATCAGCCCCAGCATTTT	CASSYSTGGRNQPQHF
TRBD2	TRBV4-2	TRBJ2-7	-	TGTGCCAGCAGCCAAGATGAGGCTAGCGGGAGGGCCTGGTCCTACGAGCAGTACTTC	CASSQDEASGRAWSYEQYF
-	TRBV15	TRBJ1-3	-	TGTGCCACCAGCAGAGACACAGGGACGCTATCATACACCATATATTTT	CATSRDTGTLSYTIYF
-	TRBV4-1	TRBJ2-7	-	TGCGCCAGCAGCCAAGGAGGAGGTGGATACGAGCAGTACTTC	CASSQGGGGYEQYF
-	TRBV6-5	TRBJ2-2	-	TGTGCCAGCAGTTACCTCAGGACACCCCTCGGGGAGCTGTTTTTT	CASSYLRTPLGELFF
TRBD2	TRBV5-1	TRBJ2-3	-	TGCGCCAGCATGCCTAGCGGGGGTATCACAGATACGCAGTATTTT	CASMPSGGITDTQYF
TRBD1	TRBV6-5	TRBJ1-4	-	TGTGCCAGCAGTTACGGGGGTGGCAGGGGGAATGAAAAACTGTTTTTT	CASSYGGGRGNEKLFF
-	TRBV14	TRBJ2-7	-	TGTGCCAGCAGCCAAGGACCAAAATCGGGCTCCTACGAGCAGTACTTC	CASSQGPKSGSYEQYF
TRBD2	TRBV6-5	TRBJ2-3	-	TGTGCCAGCGCCCGGGGGGATCCTTTGTCAGATACGCAGTATTTT	CASARGDPLSDTQYF
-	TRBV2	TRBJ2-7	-	TGTGCCAGCAGGACAGTACAAACCTACGAGCAGTACTTC	CASRTVQTYEQYF
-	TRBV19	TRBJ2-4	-	TGTGCCAGTAGTATCCGGGTGCAGGGGACGGCCAAAAACATTCAGTACTTC	CASSIRVQGTAKNIQYF
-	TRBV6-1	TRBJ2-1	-	TGTGCCAGCAGTGACTGGACAAACCAGTTCTTC	CASSDWTNQFF
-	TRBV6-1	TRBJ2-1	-	TGTGCCAGCAGTGAAGCAGCGGGTGACGATGAGCAGTTCTTC	CASSEAAGDDEQFF
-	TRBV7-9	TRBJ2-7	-	TGTGCCAGCAGCGAGACACCAACGGGAGCCTACGAGCAGTACTTC	CASSETPTGAYEQYF
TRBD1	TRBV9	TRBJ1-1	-	TGTGCCAGCAGCCCCGACAGGGGGCCCACTGAAGCTTTCTTT	CASSPDRGPTEAFF
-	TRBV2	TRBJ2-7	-	TGTGCCAGCAGCTTTAGCAACGAGCAGTACTTC	CASSFSNEQYF
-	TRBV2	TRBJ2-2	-	TGTGCCAGCAGGGTCAGGGGCGCATACACCGGGGAGCTGTTTTTT	CASRVRGAYTGELFF
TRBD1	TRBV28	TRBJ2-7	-	TGTGCCATCACGGCAGCCGACAGGGTCTACGAGCAGTACTTC	CAITAADRVYEQYF
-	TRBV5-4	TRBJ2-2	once	TGTGCCAGCAGCCTAGATTACACCGGGGAGCTGTTTTTT	CASSLDYTGELFF
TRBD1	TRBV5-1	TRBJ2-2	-	TGCGCCAGCAGTTACCGGGGACAGTCTCGGGACACCGGGGAGCTGTTTTTT	CASSYRGQSRDTGELFF
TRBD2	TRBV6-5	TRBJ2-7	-	TGTGCCAGCGCTACGGGAGGCCTCTCCTACGAGCAGTACTTC	CASATGGLSYEQYF
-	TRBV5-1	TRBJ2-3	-	TGCGCCAGCAGCGTTGCCCTGACAGGAAAAAGCGCAGATACGCAGTATTTT	CASSVALTGKSADTQYF